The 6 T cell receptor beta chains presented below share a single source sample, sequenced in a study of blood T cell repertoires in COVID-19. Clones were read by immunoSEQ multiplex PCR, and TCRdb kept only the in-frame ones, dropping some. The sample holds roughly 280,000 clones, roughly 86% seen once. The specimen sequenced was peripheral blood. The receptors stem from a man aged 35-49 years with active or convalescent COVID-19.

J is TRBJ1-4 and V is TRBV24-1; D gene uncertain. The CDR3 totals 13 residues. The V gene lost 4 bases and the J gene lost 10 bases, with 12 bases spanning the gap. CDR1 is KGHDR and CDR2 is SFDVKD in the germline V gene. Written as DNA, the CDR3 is TGTGCCACCAGTGACCCCCCCGGTGGAAAACTGTTTTTT. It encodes CATSDPPGGKLFF.

The CDR3 loop reads CASSLTLASGGTDTQYF. The CDR3 DNA reads as TGTGCCAGCAGCTTAACGCTCGCTAGCGGGGGCACAGATACGCAGTATTTT. This sequence joins TRBV11-3 and TRBJ2-3; 9 bases align to TRBD2. The trim removed 2 bases at V and 1 base at J, leaving 7 bases unmatched. The CDR3 totals 17 residues. The germline V gene encodes CDR1 SGHNT and CDR2 YENEEA.

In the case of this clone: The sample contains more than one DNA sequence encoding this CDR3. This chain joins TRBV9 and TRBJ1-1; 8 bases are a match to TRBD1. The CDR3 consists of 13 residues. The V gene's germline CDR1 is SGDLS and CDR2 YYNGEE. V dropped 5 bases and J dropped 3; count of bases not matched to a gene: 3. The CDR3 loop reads CASSTQGDTEAFF. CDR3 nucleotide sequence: TGTGCCAGCAGTACACAGGGGGACACTGAAGCTTTCTTT. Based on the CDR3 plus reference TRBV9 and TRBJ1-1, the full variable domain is DSGVTQTPKHLITATGQRVTLRCSPRSGDLSVYWYQQSLDQGLQFLIQYYNGEERAKGNILERFSAQQFPDLHSELNLSSLELGDSALYFCASSTQGDTEAFFGQGTRLTVV.

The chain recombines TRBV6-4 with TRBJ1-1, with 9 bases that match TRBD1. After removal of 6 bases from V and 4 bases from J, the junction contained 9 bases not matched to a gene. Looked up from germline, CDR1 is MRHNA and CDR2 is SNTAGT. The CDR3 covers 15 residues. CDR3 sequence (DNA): TGTGCCAGCAGGGCAACCCCGACAGGGGGCACTGAAGCTTTCTTT. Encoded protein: CASRATPTGGTEAFF.

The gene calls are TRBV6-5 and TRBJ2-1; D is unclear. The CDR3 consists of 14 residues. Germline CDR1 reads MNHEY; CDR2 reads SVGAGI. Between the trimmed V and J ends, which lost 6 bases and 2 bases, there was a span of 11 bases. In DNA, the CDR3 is TGTGCCAGCAGATGGCGGCTTGCCTACAATGAGCAGTTCTTC. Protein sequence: CASRWRLAYNEQFF.

The CDR3 nucleotides are TGTGCCAGCAGTCCATCGGGACTAGCGGACCAAGAGACCCAGTACTTC. Protein product: CASSPSGLADQETQYF. The gene calls are TRBV27 and TRBJ2-5, with 11 bases fitting TRBD2. CDR3 length: 16 residues. The ends lost 5 bases at V and 0 bases at J; junction bases unmatched: 5. CDR1 and CDR2 (germline): MNHEY, SMNVEV (reference sequence).